The clone carrying this T cell receptor beta chain was recorded many times. Time point meaning: patch test 2, 6 weeks after DPC sensitization. Described treatment: therapeutic diphenylcyclopropenone sensitization with weekly scalp DPC. The sample originates from a study of human T cells and chemical hapten exposure. This CDR3 contains 15 residues. TCRdb re-called the RACE reads with MiXCR, one entry per CDR3 protein. Of 80,000 to 95,000 distinct CDR3 sequences in the sample, roughly 10% were seen once. The sequence derives from a man between 18 and 29 years old with alopecia areata. Some clones in this sample may be carry-over from other donors' samples. The source was whole blood, collected in connection with sensitization to the hapten diphenylcyclopropenone (DPC). The rearrangement joins TRBV21-1 to TRBJ1-1; the table assigns TRBD1, which was not confirmed against the DNA. TRBV21-1 is labeled a pseudogene. The CDR3 spells CASSKGDRVFTEAFF. CDR3 bases: TGTGCCAGCAGCAAAGGGGACAGGGTTTTCACTGAAGCTTTCTTT.